The sequence of this T cell receptor beta chain was determined in a study of T-cell reconstitution after alpha-beta-depleted transplantation in children. With 5 bases removed from V and 8 bases from J, the gap between germline ends came to 13 bases. CDR3 length: 14 amino acids. Unique molecular identifiers featured in how the TCRbeta library was prepared. One entry per CDR3 protein, called by TCRdb with MiXCR from the PCR reads. The sample lists about 610,000 distinct CDR3 sequences; 20% to 30% were seen once. Study results and caveats: The authors attributed T-cell counts and diversity one year after transplant mostly to newly produced T cells. As was reported, about two months after transplant, alpha-beta T cells came from several hundred expanded graft clones.

On this clonotype itself: The antigen remains undetermined.

The sequencing used PBMCs, collected before TCRalphabeta/CD19-depleted stem cell transplant. V is TRBV12-3 or TRBV12-4 and J is TRBJ1-6, with a tentative D call TRBD1 (5 bases). The clonotype comes from a boy under three years old with Wiskott-Aldrich syndrome, due to receive a stem cell transplant. As DNA, the CDR3 is TGTGCCAGCAGTAGACAGACTATTGATTCACCCCTCCACTTT. The encoded protein is CASSRQTIDSPLHF.